This T cell receptor beta chain was captured in a study of graft-versus-host responses after intestinal transplantation. Study overall: Recipients had transplants, and these were multivisceral, liver-intestinal, or isolated intestinal. Uniformly, recipients were administered anti-thymocyte globulin induction with subsequent tacrolimus and steroids for around three years.

Whole-study results and caveats: Graft-versus-host to host-versus-graft clonal ratios in allografts were high in patients with graft-donor T cell macrochimerism. Detection of GvH clones occurred in recipient marrow, and some had their first appearance in ileum or blood.

A note on this clone: Its antigen is undetermined.

Repertoires were generated with immunoSEQ multiplex PCR, while TCRdb's copy carries only in-frame clones and drops some. The table lists tens of thousands of clones, roughly 91% of them singletons, with about 0.1% in the top ten. V gave up 0 bases and J gave up 5 bases; unmatched junction bases: 14. Germline CDR1 reads GTSNPN; CDR2 reads SVGIG (reference sequence). CDR3 length: 18 residues. This chain links TRBV30 with TRBJ2-5, with 11 positions matching TRBD2. The sequenced sample was unstimulated CD4+ T cells sorted from spleen or lymph node cells, obtained before intestinal transplant. This sequence was found in a human donor who received an intestinal transplant. The CDR3 nucleotides are TGTGCCTGGAGTGTAAAGGCGGGTACTAGCGGGGGATGGGAGACCCAGTACTTC. Translated, it gives CAWSVKAGTSGGWETQYF.